The clone carrying this TCR beta chain has only one observation. Its target is not known. The data were obtained in a study of Ad26.COV2.S vaccination and SARS-CoV-2 variants. General observations from the study: It is possible that the TCR breadth and depth analyses underestimated the total T cell responses. Placebo recipients trailed vaccine recipients in spike-specific TCR breadth.

Treatment specified: some 20 received Ad26.COV2.S at low or high dose, single or two shots; roughly 5 received placebo; per-sample allocation not given. Samples analyzed were those drawn on day 63 after the first vaccine or placebo injection. Trimming left V 7 bases short and J 4 bases short, with 16 bases between. The CDR3 totals 14 residues. Looked up from germline, CDR1 is ENHRY and CDR2 is SYGVKD. TCRdb's copy holds only in-frame clones and misses some; the assay was immunoSEQ multiplex PCR. The table lists fewer than 600,000 clones, roughly nine tenths of them singletons. This sequence was found in a person between 18 and 60 years old who received the Ad26.COV2.S COVID-19 vaccine or a placebo. The sequenced sample was peripheral blood, obtained in a trial of Ad26.COV2.S vaccine versus placebo. The chain carries TRBV10-3 and TRBJ2-5; D may match TRBD1 or TRBD2 (5 bases each). The CDR3, as DNA: TGTGCCATCAATGCCCAGGGTGGAGGAGAGACCCAGTACTTC. Encoded protein: CAINAQGGGETQYF.